These 10 T cell receptor beta chains originate from one sample sequenced in a study of molecular identifiers for immune sequencing clone quantification. TCRdb recomputed calls from the PCR reads with MiXCR, one row per CDR3 protein. The sample holds under 600,000 distinct CDR3 sequences, about a fifth seen once. Sequencing was performed on naive CD8+ T cells from blood, with Jurkat cell RNA spiked in. Stated subset: FACS-sorted CD8+CD4-CCR7+CD45RA+ naive T cells. These receptors were collected from a human donor in good health. Some libraries in this study had Jurkat cell RNA spiked in.

This chain uses TRBV19 with TRBJ1-4, with a possible D match to TRBD1 (5 bases). Germline assignment: CDR1 LNHDA and CDR2 SQIVND (reference sequence). The CDR3 covers 19 residues. With 6 bases removed from V and 4 bases from J, the gap between germline ends came to 27 bases. The CDR3: CASSKYSTEFGTLNEKLFF. CDR3 DNA sequence: TGTGCCAGTAGCAAATATTCGACCGAGTTCGGGACCCTTAATGAAAAACTGTTTTTT.

V gene TRBV12-5 combines with J gene TRBJ2-3, with D tentatively TRBD1 (6 bases). V was pared by 4 bases and J by 4 bases, with 21 bases between. The CDR3 covers 17 residues. The germline CDR1 and CDR2 sequences are LGHNT and FRNRAP. CDR3 nucleotide sequence: TGTGCTAGTGGTTACGGAGCTGGGGGCGAGGATTCAGATACGCAGTATTTT. Protein: CASGYGAGGEDSDTQYF.

The rearrangement joins TRBV11-2 to TRBJ2-1; 7 bases are a match to TRBD2. Germline V gene data show CDR1 as SGHAT and CDR2 as FQNNGV. The CDR3 is made up of 17 amino acids. The ends lost 2 bases at V and 0 bases at J; junction bases unmatched: 7. The CDR3 spells CASSLLMPGGSYNEQFF. CDR3 in DNA: TGTGCCAGCAGCTTATTGATGCCGGGGGGCTCCTACAATGAGCAGTTCTTC.

The J gene is TRBJ1-1, the V gene TRBV4-1, with D possibly being TRBD1 (5 bases). The CDR3 loop spans 15 amino acids. V was cut by 1 base and J by 4 bases, with 13 bases left in between. Looked up from germline, CDR1 is MGHRA and CDR2 is YSYEKL. The CDR3 region is CASSQVSWGGTEAFF. CDR3 in DNA: TGCGCCAGCAGCCAAGTCTCCTGGGGGGGCACTGAAGCTTTCTTT.

This clonotype was seen many times. The V call is TRBV7-9, the J call TRBJ2-5; D call uncertain. Per germline, CDR1 SEHNR and CDR2 FQNEAQ (reference sequence). The V and J ends lost 0 bases and 5 bases respectively, with 4 bases between them. The CDR3 has 12 amino acids. CDR3 nucleotide sequence: TGTGCCAGCAGCTTAGCGTTCGAGACCCAGTACTTC. Its protein product is CASSLAFETQYF.

In this sample, this clonotype turned up many times. V and J are TRBV25-1 and TRBJ2-7; TRBD2 agrees at 7 bases. The CDR3 has 16 residues. V was pared by 2 bases and J by 2 bases, with 9 bases of the junction left unmatched. Germline CDR1 MGHDK, CDR2 SYGVNS. The CDR3 DNA sequence: TGTGCCAGCAGTGAAAGTCCTAGCGGCCCAACCTACGAGCAGTACTTC. This gives the protein CASSESPSGPTYEQYF.

Worth noting for this clonotype: This clone may be a read error of a much larger clone one base away. The chain links TRBV23-1 to TRBJ2-7; no definite D call. TRBV23-1 is known as an ORF, though its function is uncertain. CDR3 length equals 19 residues. V was shortened by 6 bases and J by 9 bases, with 36 bases between the two germline ends. The CDR3 DNA follows: TGCGCCAGCAGCCCACCCGAAATCATTTATACCATAGGGATCGACGGGCAGTACTTC. This sequence encodes CASSPPEIIYTIGIDGQYF.

V is TRBV28 and J is TRBJ2-2; no clear D. Deletions cut 5 bases from V and 4 bases from J, with 11 bases between. The CDR3 covers 14 residues. Germline values: CDR1 MDHEN, CDR2 SYDVKM. CDR3 nucleotide sequence: TGTGCCAGCAGTCCCGCCGAGTTCACCGGGGAGCTGTTTTTT. This sequence encodes CASSPAEFTGELFF.

Notes on this clonotype: One base away lies a much larger clone, so this may be a sequencing read error. The V gene is TRBV12-3 or TRBV12-4, the J gene TRBJ1-2; D is ambiguous. Deletions cut 3 bases from V and 9 bases from J, with 14 bases between. The CDR3 totals 13 residues. The CDR3 spells CASSFQAVYSYTF. The DNA for the CDR3 is TGTGCCAGCAGTTTTCAGGCAGTGTATAGCTACACCTTC.

This clonotype was detected ten times or more. The V call is TRBV20-1, the J call TRBJ2-7; 9 bases match TRBD1. Germline V gene data show CDR1 as DFQATT and CDR2 as SNEGSKA (reference sequence). After removal of 5 bases from V and 5 bases from J, the junction contained 7 bases not matched to a gene. This CDR3 spans 13 amino acids. CDR3 DNA: TGCAGTGCTCCCGGGACAGGGAACCACGAGCAGTACTTC. It yields the protein CSAPGTGNHEQYF.